A selection of T cell receptor beta chains follows, all from one sample in a study of response to subunit inactivated influenza vaccine. TCRdb fed the RT-PCR reads into MiXCR, producing one record per CDR3 protein. Of about 620,000 distinct CDR3 sequences in the sample, approximately 12% were seen once. Sequencing was performed on PBMCs from blood, taken on the day of vaccination. These receptors were collected from a man aged 50 to 60 who received an inactivated influenza vaccine. The CDR3 runs from the conserved cysteine through the conserved F or W. The D gene is left open where the match is weak. Clone size, where shown, is once, few, many, or a class for clones that have expanded.

size: many; V: TRBV15; D: .; J: TRBJ1-1; CDR3: CATSRDLIKTGQAFF; DNA: TGTGCCACCAGCAGAGATCTAATTAAGACAGGACAAGCTTTCTTT
size: .; V: TRBV7-2; D: .; J: TRBJ2-5; CDR3: CASSPGVAAPQETQYF; DNA: TGTGCCAGCAGCCCCGGGGTGGCCGCACCTCAAGAGACCCAGTACTTC
size: few; V: TRBV11-1; D: TRBD1; J: TRBJ1-1; CDR3: CASSLRTGVRNTEAFF; DNA: TGTGCCAGCAGCCTCCGGACAGGGGTCCGGAACACTGAAGCTTTCTTT
size: .; V: TRBV25-1; D: TRBD2; J: TRBJ2-2; CDR3: CASTLGGSVGELFF; DNA: TGTGCCAGCACCCTGGGGGGGAGCGTCGGGGAGCTGTTTTTT
size: .; V: TRBV24-1; D: TRBD2; J: TRBJ2-1; CDR3: CATSDSGTSGKDEQFF; DNA: TGTGCCACCAGTGATTCCGGGACTAGCGGAAAGGATGAGCAGTTCTTC
size: .; V: TRBV4-3; D: .; J: TRBJ2-1; CDR3: CASSQDSGIGDRPYNEQFF; DNA: TGCGCCAGCAGCCAAGATTCAGGGATCGGGGACCGCCCCTACAATGAGCAGTTCTTC
size: many; V: TRBV6-1; D: .; J: TRBJ2-7; CDR3: CASRLLTGSSYEQYF; DNA: TGTGCCAGCAGACTATTGACAGGTAGCTCCTACGAGCAGTACTTC
size: .; V: TRBV28; D: .; J: TRBJ2-5; CDR3: CASSLSTAPEETQYF; DNA: TGTGCCAGCAGTTTGAGCACAGCCCCCGAAGAGACCCAGTACTTC
size: .; V: TRBV11-2; D: .; J: TRBJ2-7; CDR3: CASSLLDGTYEQYF; DNA: TGTGCCAGCAGCTTACTGGACGGGACCTACGAGCAGTACTTC
size: .; V: TRBV5-1; D: .; J: TRBJ1-3; CDR3: CASSLAGAGYSGNTIYF; DNA: TGCGCCAGCAGCTTGGCCGGGGCAGGCTACTCTGGAAACACCATATATTTT
size: .; V: TRBV12-3/TRBV12-4; D: .; J: TRBJ2-7; CDR3: CASSPGVVLYEQYF; DNA: TGTGCCAGCAGCCCCGGGGTAGTCCTCTACGAGCAGTACTTC
size: few; V: TRBV12-3/TRBV12-4; D: TRBD1; J: TRBJ2-7; CDR3: CASSLGTGAEQYF; DNA: TGTGCCAGCAGTTTAGGGACAGGGGCCGAGCAGTACTTC
size: .; V: TRBV28; D: .; J: TRBJ2-1; CDR3: CASSLTVGGGEQFF; DNA: TGTGCCAGCAGTTTAACCGTCGGGGGCGGTGAGCAGTTCTTC
size: many; V: TRBV27; D: .; J: TRBJ2-5; CDR3: CASTPTGKVKTQYF; DNA: TGTGCCAGCACTCCCACAGGGAAGGTAAAGACCCAGTACTTC
size: few; V: TRBV7-9; D: .; J: TRBJ2-7; CDR3: CASRTSGADEQYF; DNA: TGTGCCAGCAGAACCTCGGGGGCTGACGAGCAGTACTTC
size: .; V: TRBV29-1; D: TRBD1; J: TRBJ2-5; CDR3: CSVEGGAGGETQYF; DNA: TGCAGCGTTGAAGGAGGGGCAGGGGGAGAGACCCAGTACTTC
size: .; V: TRBV15; D: TRBD1; J: TRBJ1-5; CDR3: CATSREDRVYQPQHF; DNA: TGTGCCACCAGCAGAGAGGACAGGGTGTATCAGCCCCAGCATTTT
size: many; V: TRBV5-6; D: .; J: TRBJ2-7; CDR3: CASSSGRDEQYF; DNA: TGTGCCAGCAGCTCGGGGCGGGACGAGCAGTACTTC
size: .; V: TRBV5-1; D: .; J: TRBJ2-2; CDR3: CASSLDVGRAGELFF; DNA: TGCGCCAGCAGCTTGGACGTGGGTAGGGCCGGGGAGCTGTTTTTT
size: .; V: TRBV29-1; D: .; J: TRBJ2-1; CDR3: CSVEDGRWGGSYKEQFF; DNA: TGCAGCGTTGAAGATGGGCGTTGGGGCGGGTCGTACAAAGAGCAGTTCTTC
size: .; V: TRBV25-1; D: TRBD1; J: TRBJ2-2; CDR3: CASSDPGQGGTGELFF; DNA: TGTGCCAGCAGTGACCCCGGACAGGGTGGCACCGGGGAGCTGTTTTTT
size: .; V: TRBV10-3; D: .; J: TRBJ2-7; CDR3: CAISESAYEQYF; DNA: TGTGCCATCAGTGAGTCGGCCTACGAGCAGTACTTC
size: .; V: TRBV28; D: TRBD1; J: TRBJ2-7; CDR3: CASSLWTGGYEQYF; DNA: TGTGCCAGCAGTTTATGGACAGGGGGCTACGAGCAGTACTTC
size: many; V: TRBV6-1; D: TRBD1; J: TRBJ2-1; CDR3: CASSRTGGTYNEQFF; DNA: TGTGCCAGCAGTAGGACAGGGGGAACTTACAATGAGCAGTTCTTC
size: .; V: TRBV7-9; D: TRBD1; J: TRBJ2-7; CDR3: CASTQGAIFEQYF; DNA: TGTGCCAGCACCCAGGGGGCTATTTTTGAGCAGTACTTC
size: many; V: TRBV20-1; D: TRBD2; J: TRBJ2-1; CDR3: CSARGILASGGANEQFF; DNA: TGCAGTGCTAGAGGAATTTTGGCTAGCGGAGGCGCTAATGAGCAGTTCTTC
size: many; V: TRBV27; D: .; J: TRBJ1-5; CDR3: CASSRNQPQHF; DNA: TGTGCCAGCAGTAGGAATCAGCCCCAGCATTTT
size: few; V: TRBV19; D: .; J: TRBJ1-3; CDR3: CASSIWGPGDSGNTIYF; DNA: TGTGCCAGTAGTATTTGGGGCCCGGGGGACTCTGGAAACACCATATATTTT
size: .; V: TRBV20-1; D: .; J: TRBJ1-1; CDR3: CSARDPQDYMNTEAFF; DNA: TGCAGTGCTAGAGATCCACAGGACTACATGAACACTGAAGCTTTCTTT
size: .; V: TRBV4-3; D: .; J: TRBJ1-1; CDR3: CASSQDNTVYTEAFF; DNA: TGCGCCAGCAGCCAAGACAATACAGTGTACACTGAAGCTTTCTTT
size: few; V: TRBV9; D: TRBD2; J: TRBJ2-7; CDR3: CASSVRGGSWNEQYF; DNA: TGTGCCAGCAGCGTACGCGGGGGGTCGTGGAACGAGCAGTACTTC
size: few; V: TRBV9; D: .; J: TRBJ2-3; CDR3: CASSVGGSLVDTQYF; DNA: TGTGCCAGCAGCGTAGGTGGGAGTTTGGTAGATACGCAGTATTTT